The text below deals with one T cell receptor beta chain. Antigen: not known. This specimen comes from a study of T cells in Graves' hyperthyroidism and ophthalmopathy. Orbital computed tomography, thyroid ultrasound, serum thyroxine and TRAb, and clinical symptoms together informed the diagnoses. Germline CDR1 is DFQATT and CDR2 is SNEGSKA (reference sequence). The V and J ends lost 0 bases and 3 bases respectively, with 15 bases between them. The length of the CDR3 is 15 residues. Study-wide results and limits: Peripheral blood also featured most of the thyroid clonotypes expanded above 0.001.

Amplification of TCR beta CDR3 regions was performed using RNA transcripts as template. The HTBI primer set served for first-round RT-PCR of the TCR CDR3. MiXCR, run by TCRdb on the multiplex PCR reads, gives a single entry per CDR3 protein. In the table there are roughly 510,000 distinct CDR3 sequences, about 45% of which are singletons. The clonotype was recovered from an adult woman with Graves' disease, either hyperthyroidism or ophthalmopathy (not recorded which). The rearrangement uses TRBV20-1 and TRBJ2-7; no clear D. The sample consisted of peripheral blood or thyroid tissue (not recorded which). CDR3 in amino acids: CSARDMSGRHYEQYF. In nucleotides, the CDR3 is TGCAGTGCTAGAGATATGAGTGGCAGACACTACGAGCAGTACTTC.